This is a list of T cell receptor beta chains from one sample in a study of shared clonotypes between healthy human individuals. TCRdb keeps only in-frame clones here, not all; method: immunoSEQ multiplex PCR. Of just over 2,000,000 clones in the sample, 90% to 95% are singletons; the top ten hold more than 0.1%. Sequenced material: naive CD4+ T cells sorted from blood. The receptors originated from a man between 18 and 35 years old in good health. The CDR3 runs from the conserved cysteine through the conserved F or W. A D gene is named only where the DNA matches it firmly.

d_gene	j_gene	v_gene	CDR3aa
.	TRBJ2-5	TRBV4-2	CASSQEWTTSETQYF
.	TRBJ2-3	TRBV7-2	CASSGTGARGDTQYF
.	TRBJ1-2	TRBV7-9	CASSPEWLGYGYTF
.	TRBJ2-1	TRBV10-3	CAISENGAPNEQFF
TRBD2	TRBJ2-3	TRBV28	CASSLVLAGSSDTQYF
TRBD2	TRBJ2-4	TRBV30	CARTAGGSVDIQYF
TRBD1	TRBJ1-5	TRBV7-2	CASSPRQGAYQPQHF
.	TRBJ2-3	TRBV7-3	CASSFRRGSTDTQYF
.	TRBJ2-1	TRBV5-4	CASQAYNEQFF
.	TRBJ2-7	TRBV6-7	CASSYSWPPDYEQYF
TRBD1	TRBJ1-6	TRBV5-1	CASSKGTGAFSYNSPLHF
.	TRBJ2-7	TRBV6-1	CASSPGGAAYEQYF
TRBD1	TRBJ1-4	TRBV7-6	CASSLGPGTGNEKLFF
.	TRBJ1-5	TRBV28	CASSPQGILSNQPQHF
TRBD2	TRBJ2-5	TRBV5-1	CASSLRSSGRKEQETQYF
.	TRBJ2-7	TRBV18	CASSLPGPAYEQYF
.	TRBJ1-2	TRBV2	CASRRIYGYTF
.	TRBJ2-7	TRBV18	CASSPTTLGPGSYEQYF
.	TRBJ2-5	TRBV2	CASSHQLVGTQYF
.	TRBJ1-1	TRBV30	CAWIPGDTEAFF
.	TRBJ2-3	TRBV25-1	CASSEYDWATQYF
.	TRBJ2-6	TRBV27	CASSLSAAASGANVLTF
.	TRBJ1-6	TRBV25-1	CASNWGTGIGSPLHF
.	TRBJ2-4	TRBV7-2	CASSLAQGTFNIQYF
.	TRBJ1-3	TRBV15	CATSRAVDSSGNTIYF
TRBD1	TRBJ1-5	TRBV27	CASSPDRGGWQPQHF
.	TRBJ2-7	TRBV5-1	CASSFSGDSYEQYF
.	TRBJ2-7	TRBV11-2	CASSLNEGRTYEQYF
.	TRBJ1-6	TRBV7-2	CASSLVQGSTPLHF
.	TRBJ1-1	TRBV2	CASTIAGANTEAFF
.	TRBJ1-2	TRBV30	CAWSISAGGYTF
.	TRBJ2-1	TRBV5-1	CASSLGDSLNEQFF
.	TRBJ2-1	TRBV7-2	CASSLWETANNEQFF
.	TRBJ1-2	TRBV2	CASREKTGWDYGYTF
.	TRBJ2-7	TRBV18	CASSPAAAYEQYF
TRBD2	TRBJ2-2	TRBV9	CASIARGGQNTGELFF
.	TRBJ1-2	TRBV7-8	CASSLRSNYGYTF
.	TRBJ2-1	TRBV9	CASSSPGESQFF
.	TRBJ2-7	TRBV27	CASRRLPAYEQYF
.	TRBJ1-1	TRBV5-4	CASSLGMNTEAFF
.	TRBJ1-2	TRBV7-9	CASSLGQSYGYTF
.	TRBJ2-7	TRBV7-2	CASSLEGRYEQYF
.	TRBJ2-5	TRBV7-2	CASSFSQLNFGETQYF
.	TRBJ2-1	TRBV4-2	CASSQDWGRNYNEQFF
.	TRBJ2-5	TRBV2	CASMRPPTETQYF
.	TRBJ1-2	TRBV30	CAWDRGGSGTNYGYTF
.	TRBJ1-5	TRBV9	CASSGTPGQPQHF
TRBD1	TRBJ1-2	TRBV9	CASSVAGTGGYGYTF
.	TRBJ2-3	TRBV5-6	CASSLGGGTDTQYF
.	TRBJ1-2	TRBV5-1	CASSWRHRDNYGYTF
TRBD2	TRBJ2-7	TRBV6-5	CASSYPGEGEQYF